The rows below give T cell receptor beta chains drawn from one sample of a study of PD-1 blockade in mismatch repair-deficient tumors. Produced via immunoSEQ multiplex PCR; TCRdb's table is partial and in-frame only. The table shows about 39,000 clones, with 75% to 90% occurring only once. The sample was PBMCs, taken 38 weeks after starting pembrolizumab. The origin of the receptors is an adult with mismatch repair-deficient cancer. Both conserved end residues are part of each CDR3. A D gene is named only where the DNA matches it firmly. Clone size, where shown, is once, few, many, or a class for clones that have expanded.

>.|TRBV11-3|TRBD2|TRBJ2-3
CASSSGLAGGVGQYF
TGTGCCAGCAGCTCTGGACTAGCGGGGGGAGTGGGGCAGTATTTT
>.|TRBV7-2|.|TRBJ2-7
CASSLLGRSSYEQYF
TGTGCCAGCAGCTTATTGGGCCGTAGCTCCTACGAGCAGTACTTC
>.|TRBV28|.|TRBJ2-6
CASRGLGGTITGANVLTF
TGTGCCAGCAGGGGGCTGGGTGGCACAATTACTGGGGCCAACGTCCTGACTTTC
>.|TRBV4-2|TRBD2|TRBJ2-1
CASSQDPISGNIYNEQFF
TGTGCCAGCAGCCAAGATCCCATTAGCGGGAACATTTACAATGAGCAGTTCTTC
>.|TRBV9|.|TRBJ1-2
CASSVGRDYGYTF
TGTGCCAGCAGCGTAGGCAGGGACTATGGCTACACCTTC
>once|TRBV7-3|.|TRBJ2-1
CASSLTGLNEQFF
TGTGCCAGCAGCTTAACGGGGCTCAATGAGCAGTTCTTC
>.|TRBV29-1|TRBD1|TRBJ1-2
CSVDLRDRAGYTF
TGCAGCGTTGACCTCCGGGACAGGGCTGGCTACACCTTC
>.|TRBV18|TRBD2|TRBJ2-5
CASSSGTKETQYF
TGTGCCAGCTCATCCGGGACTAAAGAGACCCAGTACTTC
>.|TRBV11-3|TRBD2|TRBJ2-1
CASSLSSGIDEQFF
TGTGCCAGCAGCTTAAGTAGCGGGATAGATGAGCAGTTCTTC
>once|TRBV7-2|TRBD1|TRBJ1-1
CASSTRRQGLGAFF
TGTGCCAGCAGCACCCGACGACAGGGGCTGGGAGCTTTCTTT
>.|TRBV7-6|TRBD1|TRBJ1-1
CASSPDRDRTEAFF
TGTGCCAGCAGCCCTGACAGGGACCGCACTGAAGCTTTCTTT
>.|TRBV2|.|TRBJ2-7
CASSKNVAGGTHEQYF
TGTGCCAGCAGTAAAAACGTGGCAGGGGGGACCCACGAGCAGTACTTC
>once|TRBV7-6|TRBD2|TRBJ2-3
CASSLGTSGVTDTQYF
TGTGCCAGCAGCTTAGGGACTAGCGGCGTCACAGATACGCAGTATTTT
>few|TRBV7-9|TRBD1|TRBJ2-7
CASSRTTGGDTYEQYF
TGTGCCAGCAGCCGAACGACAGGGGGGGATACCTACGAGCAGTACTTC
>.|TRBV10-1|.|TRBJ1-1
CASSENLNTEAFF
TGCGCCAGCAGTGAGAACCTAAACACTGAAGCTTTCTTT
>.|TRBV4-1|.|TRBJ1-6
CASSQEIGGLGSPLHF
TGCGCCAGCAGCCAAGAGATAGGAGGGCTTGGTTCACCCCTCCACTTT
>.|TRBV9|TRBD2|TRBJ2-7
CASSAEGGYYEQYF
TGTGCCAGCAGCGCTGAGGGAGGGTACTACGAGCAGTACTTC
>.|TRBV7-3|.|TRBJ2-5
CASSDGGVLETQYF
TGTGCCAGCAGCGATGGAGGGGTCCTGGAGACCCAGTACTTC
>.|TRBV6-5|TRBD1|TRBJ1-1
CASSYQTGSEAFF
TGTGCCAGCAGTTACCAGACAGGGTCTGAAGCTTTCTTT
>.|TRBV11-3|TRBD2|TRBJ2-3
CASSLTSGSGSDTQYF
TGTGCCAGCAGCTTAACTAGCGGGAGTGGGTCAGATACGCAGTATTTT
>once|TRBV7-3|.|TRBJ1-5
CASSRDVYQPQHF
TGTGCCAGCAGCCGGGATGTTTATCAGCCCCAGCATTTT
>once|TRBV5-4|.|TRBJ1-2
CASSSGEGYYGYTF
TGTGCCAGCAGCTCCGGTGAGGGTTACTATGGCTACACCTTC
>.|TRBV5-1|TRBD2|TRBJ2-7
CASMQTSGNYEQYF
TGCGCCAGCATGCAGACTAGCGGGAATTACGAGCAGTACTTC
>.|TRBV5-1|.|TRBJ2-1
CASSLAVSSYNEQFF
TGCGCCAGCAGCTTAGCGGTTAGCTCCTACAATGAGCAGTTCTTC
>.|TRBV27|.|TRBJ2-3
CASSEVRSTDTQYF
TGTGCCAGCAGTGAGGTTAGAAGCACAGATACGCAGTATTTT
>.|TRBV7-9|.|TRBJ1-3
CASSISQAGNTIYF
TGTGCCAGCAGCATTTCACAGGCTGGAAACACCATATATTTT
>.|TRBV28|TRBD1|TRBJ1-5
CASSFLQGESQPQHF
TGTGCCAGCAGTTTTTTACAGGGGGAAAGTCAGCCCCAGCATTTT
>.|TRBV6-5|TRBD1|TRBJ1-1
CASRVTGANTEAFF
TGTGCCAGCAGGGTGACAGGGGCGAACACTGAAGCTTTCTTT
>.|TRBV5-1|.|TRBJ1-5
CASSLGGENQPQHF
TGCGCCAGCAGCTTGGGCGGGGAGAATCAGCCCCAGCATTTT
>.|TRBV11-2|TRBD2|TRBJ2-3
CASSLGQREGRDTQYF
TGTGCCAGCAGCTTAGGACAGCGGGAGGGCCGAGATACGCAGTATTTT
>.|TRBV9|.|TRBJ1-2
CASSSPYGTNYGYTF
TGTGCCAGCAGCTCACCCTACGGGACTAACTATGGCTACACCTTC
>.|TRBV7-2|TRBD1|TRBJ2-7
CASSLTGAYEQYF
TGTGCCAGCAGCTTGACAGGGGCCTACGAGCAGTACTTC
>.|TRBV7-9|.|TRBJ1-1
CASSSTVNTEAFF
TGTGCCAGCAGCTCTACAGTGAACACTGAAGCTTTCTTT
>.|TRBV11-3|TRBD2|TRBJ2-1
CASSSSRLAANEQFF
TGTGCCAGCAGCAGTAGTCGGCTAGCGGCCAATGAGCAGTTCTTC
>.|TRBV19|TRBD2|TRBJ2-2
CASSIRREDTGELFF
TGTGCCAGTAGTATTCGGCGGGAGGACACCGGGGAGCTGTTTTTT
>.|TRBV7-9|TRBD1|TRBJ2-6
CASSFQGAGANVLTF
TGTGCCAGCAGCTTTCAGGGGGCTGGGGCCAACGTCCTGACTTTC
>.|TRBV5-1|TRBD1|TRBJ1-1
CASSPGTVNTEAFF
TGCGCCAGCAGCCCTGGGACAGTGAACACTGAAGCTTTCTTT
>.|TRBV12-5|TRBD2|TRBJ2-1
CASGWTSGVMNEQFF
TGTGCTAGTGGCTGGACTAGCGGGGTTATGAATGAGCAGTTCTTC
>.|TRBV7-3|TRBD2|TRBJ2-7
CASSLSGSHEQYF
TGTGCCAGCAGCTTAAGCGGGAGCCACGAGCAGTACTTC
>.|TRBV6-5|TRBD1|TRBJ2-7
CASSNSPGQVAYEQYF
TGTGCCAGCAGTAACTCTCCGGGACAGGTTGCCTACGAGCAGTACTTC
>.|TRBV9|TRBD1|TRBJ2-6
CASSGTGKSSGANVLTF
TGTGCCAGCAGCGGGACAGGGAAGAGCTCTGGGGCCAACGTCCTGACTTTC
>once|TRBV5-1|TRBD1|TRBJ2-7
CASSLAGTGFTKRKYF
TGCGCCAGCAGCCTGGCCGGGACAGGCTTTACGAAAAGAAAGTACTTC
>once|TRBV7-9|TRBD1|TRBJ2-7
CASSLGQVDEQYF
TGTGCCAGCAGCTTGGGACAGGTGGACGAGCAGTACTTC
>.|TRBV19|.|TRBJ2-7
CASSGRGVSYEQYF
TGTGCCAGTAGTGGCAGGGGGGTATCCTACGAGCAGTACTTC
>.|TRBV9|TRBD2|TRBJ2-2
CASSVTSGTNTGELFF
TGTGCCAGCAGCGTAACTAGCGGGACTAACACCGGGGAGCTGTTTTTT
>.|TRBV28|TRBD1|TRBJ2-7
CASGGQGHREQYF
TGTGCCAGCGGAGGACAGGGTCATAGGGAGCAGTACTTC
>once|TRBV5-4|TRBD1|TRBJ2-5
CASSLGAGGMETQYF
TGTGCCAGCAGCTTGGGGGCAGGGGGCATGGAGACCCAGTACTTC
>few|TRBV2|.|TRBJ2-7
CASRETGLSSYEQYF
TGTGCCAGCAGAGAGACAGGCTTAAGCTCCTACGAGCAGTACTTC
>.|TRBV11-2|TRBD2|TRBJ2-7
CASSLEAGGPYEQYF
TGTGCCAGCAGCTTAGAGGCGGGAGGGCCCTACGAGCAGTACTTC
>.|TRBV29-1|.|TRBJ2-1
CSVESSRTPLFNEQFF
TGCAGCGTTGAATCCTCTAGGACTCCGCTATTCAATGAGCAGTTCTTC
>.|TRBV5-1|TRBD2|TRBJ2-3
CASSSILAGGPETQYF
TGCGCCAGCAGCTCCATACTAGCGGGAGGGCCGGAAACGCAGTATTTT
>.|TRBV29-1|TRBD1|TRBJ1-1
CSVGTGRNTEAFF
TGCAGCGTTGGGACAGGACGGAACACTGAAGCTTTCTTT
>.|TRBV7-9|.|TRBJ2-5
CASSFRPGSLQETQYF
TGTGCCAGCAGCTTTCGACCCGGGAGCCTCCAAGAGACCCAGTACTTC
>.|TRBV6-5|TRBD1|TRBJ2-6
CASSRTGSGANVLTF
TGTGCCAGCAGCCGGACAGGGAGTGGGGCCAACGTCCTGACTTTC
>.|TRBV11-3|.|TRBJ2-5
CASSLDLETQYF
TGTGCCAGCAGCTTAGACCTGGAGACCCAGTACTTC
>.|TRBV7-6|TRBD1|TRBJ2-1
CASSSYRGNEQFF
TGTGCCAGCAGCTCGTACAGGGGCAATGAGCAGTTCTTC
>.|TRBV6-5|TRBD1|TRBJ1-1
CASSYFGDRANTEAFF
TGTGCCAGCAGTTACTTTGGGGACAGGGCGAACACTGAAGCTTTCTTT
>few|TRBV30|.|TRBJ2-7
CAWRKRNRASYEQYF
TGTGCCTGGCGCAAGAGGAACAGGGCGTCCTACGAGCAGTACTTC
>.|TRBV5-1|.|TRBJ2-2
CASSEQGKGTGELFF
TGCGCCAGCAGCGAACAGGGAAAAGGCACCGGGGAGCTGTTTTTT